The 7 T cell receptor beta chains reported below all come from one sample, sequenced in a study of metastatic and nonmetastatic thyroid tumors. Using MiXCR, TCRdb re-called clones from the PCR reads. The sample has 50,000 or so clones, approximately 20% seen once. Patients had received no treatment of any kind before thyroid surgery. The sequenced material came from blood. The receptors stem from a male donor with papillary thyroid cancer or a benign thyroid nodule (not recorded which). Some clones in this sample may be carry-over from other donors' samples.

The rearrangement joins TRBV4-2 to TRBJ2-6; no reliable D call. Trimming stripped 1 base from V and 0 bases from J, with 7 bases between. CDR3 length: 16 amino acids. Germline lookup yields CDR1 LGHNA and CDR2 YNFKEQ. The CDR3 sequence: CASSQGLSSGANVLTF. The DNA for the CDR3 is TGTGCCAGCAGCCAAGGGTTAAGCTCTGGGGCCAACGTCCTGACTTTC.

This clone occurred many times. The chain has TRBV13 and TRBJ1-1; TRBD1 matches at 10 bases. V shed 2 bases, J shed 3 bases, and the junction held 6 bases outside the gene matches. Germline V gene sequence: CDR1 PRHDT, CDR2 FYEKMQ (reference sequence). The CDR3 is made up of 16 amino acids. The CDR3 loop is CASSLPGDRGHTEAFF. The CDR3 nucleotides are TGTGCCAGCAGCTTACCAGGGGACAGGGGCCACACTGAAGCTTTCTTT.

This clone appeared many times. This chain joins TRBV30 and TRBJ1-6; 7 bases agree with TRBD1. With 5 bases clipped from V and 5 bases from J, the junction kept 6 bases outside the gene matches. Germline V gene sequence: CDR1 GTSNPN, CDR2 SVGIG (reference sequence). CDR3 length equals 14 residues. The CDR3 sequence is CAWSRDSNNSPLHF. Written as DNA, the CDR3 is TGTGCCTGGTCTAGGGACAGTAATAATTCACCCCTCCACTTT. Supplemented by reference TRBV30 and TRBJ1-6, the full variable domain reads SQTIHQWPATLVQPVGSPLSLECTVEGTSNPNLYWYRQAAGRGLQLLFYSVGIGQISSEVPQNLSASRPQDRQFILSSKKLLLSDSGFYLCAWSRDSNNSPLHFGNGTRLTVT.

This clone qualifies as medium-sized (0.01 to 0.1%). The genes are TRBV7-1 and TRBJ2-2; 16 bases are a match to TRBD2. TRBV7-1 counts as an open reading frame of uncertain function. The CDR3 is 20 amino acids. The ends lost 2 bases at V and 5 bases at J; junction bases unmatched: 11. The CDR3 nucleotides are TGTGCCAGCAGCTCAATTAGCGGGACTAGCGGGAGGGAACAGACCGGGGAGCTGTTTTTT. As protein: CASSSISGTSGREQTGELFF.

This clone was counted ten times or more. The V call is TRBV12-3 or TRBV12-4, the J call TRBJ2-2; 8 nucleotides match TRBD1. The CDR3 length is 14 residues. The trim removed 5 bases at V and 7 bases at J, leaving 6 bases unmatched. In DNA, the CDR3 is TGTGCCAGCAGTCCCGGACAGGGTTTCGGGGAGCTGTTTTTT. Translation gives CASSPGQGFGELFF.

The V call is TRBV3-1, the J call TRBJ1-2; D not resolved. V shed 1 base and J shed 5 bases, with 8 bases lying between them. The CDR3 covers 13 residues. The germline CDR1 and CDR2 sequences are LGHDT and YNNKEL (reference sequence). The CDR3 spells CASSQGGFYGYTF. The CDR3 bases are TGTGCCAGCAGCCAAGGAGGGTTTTATGGCTACACCTTC. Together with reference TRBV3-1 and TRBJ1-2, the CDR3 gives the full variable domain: DTAVSQTPKYLVTQMGNDKSIKCEQNLGHDTMYWYKQDSKKFLKIMFSYNNKELIINETVPNRFSPKSPDKAHLNLHINSLELGDSAVYFCASSQGGFYGYTFGSGTRLTVV.

The CDR3 DNA reads as TGTGCCAGCAGTTACTCGACCCGGGTAGATACGCAGTATTTT. Translating it yields CASSYSTRVDTQYF. The chain employs TRBV6-5 and TRBJ2-3; no firm D call. The CDR3 contains 14 residues. From germline, CDR1 is MNHEY and CDR2 SVGAGI. V shed 0 bases and J shed 5 bases, with 9 bases lying between them.